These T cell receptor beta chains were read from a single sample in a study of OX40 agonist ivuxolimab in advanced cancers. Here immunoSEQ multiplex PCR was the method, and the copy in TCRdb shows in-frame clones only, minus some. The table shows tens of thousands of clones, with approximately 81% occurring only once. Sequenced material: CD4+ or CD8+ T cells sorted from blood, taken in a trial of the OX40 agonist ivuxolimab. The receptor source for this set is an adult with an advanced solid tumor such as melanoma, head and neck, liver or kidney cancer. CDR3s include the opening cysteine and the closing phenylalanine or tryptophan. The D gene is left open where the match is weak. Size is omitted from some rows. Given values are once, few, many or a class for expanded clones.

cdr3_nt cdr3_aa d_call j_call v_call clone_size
TGTGCCAGCAGTGCTCAGGGACAGGGGGCGGAAAAACTGTTTTTT CASSAQGQGAEKLFF TRBD1 TRBJ1-4 TRBV6-1 .
TGTGCCACCTTCCGGGGCTACGAGCAGTACTTC CATFRGYEQYF . TRBJ2-7 TRBV2 once
TGTGCCAGCAGCCCGGGACCAGGGAGCGAGCAGTACTTC CASSPGPGSEQYF . TRBJ2-7 TRBV5-6 .
TGCGCCAGCAGCTTGGTGGGCAGACCCTCTGGAAACACCATATATTTT CASSLVGRPSGNTIYF . TRBJ1-3 TRBV5-1 .
TGCAGCGTTGAAGATGGGGAGGACACTGAAGCTTTCTTT CSVEDGEDTEAFF . TRBJ1-1 TRBV29-1 few
TGCGCCAGCAGCTTGAAGGGGATGGGCAATCAGCCCCAGCATTTT CASSLKGMGNQPQHF . TRBJ1-5 TRBV5-1 .
TGTGCCAGCAGCTTGACCTGGGGGTATGAAAAACTGTTTTTT CASSLTWGYEKLFF . TRBJ1-4 TRBV11-2 .
TGTGCTAGTGGTTTGGTAAAGGGGTTGTTGGGTGGCTACACCTTC CASGLVKGLLGGYTF . TRBJ1-2 TRBV12-5 .
TGTGCCAGCAGCCGCGACAGGGGGCAAGGAAACACCATATATTTT CASSRDRGQGNTIYF TRBD1 TRBJ1-3 TRBV7-9 .
TGTGCCAGTAGTATAACGATCTCAAGCACAGATACGCAGTATTTT CASSITISSTDTQYF . TRBJ2-3 TRBV19 .
TGCGCCAGCAGCTTACAGACAGGTGCCACCTACGAGCAGTACTTC CASSLQTGATYEQYF . TRBJ2-7 TRBV5-1 .
TGTGCCAGCAGCCGACCGTTCGGTGGAAACACCATATATTTT CASSRPFGGNTIYF . TRBJ1-3 TRBV28 .
TGTGCCAGCAGCTTTAGCGGGGCGACCTACAATGAGCAGTTCTTC CASSFSGATYNEQFF TRBD2 TRBJ2-1 TRBV7-3 .
TGTGCCAGCAAGGATACCAATTCACCCCTCCACTTT CASKDTNSPLHF . TRBJ1-6 TRBV28 .
TGTGCCAGCAGCGAGACCTTGGGGGGGGCGGACGAGCAGTACTTC CASSETLGGADEQYF . TRBJ2-7 TRBV9 .
TGCGCCAGCAGTGTCTCAGGGTCCAATGAGCAGTTCTTC CASSVSGSNEQFF . TRBJ2-1 TRBV10-1 .
TGTGCCAGCAGCTTGACAAGAAGAGCAGGAAACACCATATATTTT CASSLTRRAGNTIYF . TRBJ1-3 TRBV7-9 .
TGTGCCAGCAGCGCCCCGGAGGGCAGACCCTATGGCTACACCTTC CASSAPEGRPYGYTF . TRBJ1-2 TRBV7-9 .
TGCAGTGCTTCGGGCGGCGCCTTC CSASGGAF . TRBJ1-2 TRBV20-1 .
TGTGCCAGCAGCTTATTGACCAGGGAAGAGACCCAGTACTTC CASSLLTREETQYF . TRBJ2-5 TRBV7-2 .
TGTGCCAGCAGCCCTAGCGGGGGGGACATTCAGTACTTC CASSPSGGDIQYF TRBD2 TRBJ2-4 TRBV7-9 few
TGTGCCAGCAGCGCCTGGACTGCTAGCAATCAGCCCCAGCATTTT CASSAWTASNQPQHF . TRBJ1-5 TRBV28 few
TGTGCCAGCAGTTTGGGGGTTTACAATGAGCAGTTCTTC CASSLGVYNEQFF . TRBJ2-1 TRBV28 .
TGCGCCAGCAGTGATCCCGAGCGGGGGGCCTCCCTAGGGACCCAGTACTTC CASSDPERGASLGTQYF TRBD2 TRBJ2-5 TRBV10-2 .
TGTGCCAGCAGCTTGGGTACTAGCGGGGGGATACAAGAGACCCAGTACTTC CASSLGTSGGIQETQYF TRBD2 TRBJ2-5 TRBV5-4 once
TGTGCCAGCAGTGAACAGGGTAATGAGCAGTTCTTC CASSEQGNEQFF . TRBJ2-1 TRBV6-1 .
TGTGCCAGCAAAGACGGGACAGGGGCTGGAAACACCATATATTTT CASKDGTGAGNTIYF TRBD1 TRBJ1-3 TRBV2 .
TGTGCCAGCAGTGACAGTAGGGGCTACACCTTC CASSDSRGYTF . TRBJ1-2 TRBV7-8 few
TGTGCCAGCAGCACAAAGGACGGGACCCAGCATTTT CASSTKDGTQHF . TRBJ1-5 TRBV5-6 .
TGTGCCAGCAGCTTAGATTCCGGTCAGCCCCAGCATTTT CASSLDSGQPQHF . TRBJ1-5 TRBV7-9 .
TGTGCCACCAGCTCCCAACTCGGGGACATGTACACCGGGGAGCTGTTTTTT CATSSQLGDMYTGELFF . TRBJ2-2 TRBV15 .
TGTGCCAGCAGTCGGACAGGGACTGAAGCTTTCTTT CASSRTGTEAFF TRBD1 TRBJ1-1 TRBV7-9 .
TGTGCCAGCAGCTTGGTAGACAGTCTGAGCTATGGCTACACCTTC CASSLVDSLSYGYTF . TRBJ1-2 TRBV4-2 .
TGTGCCAGCAGCCGGTGGGACGGGCCAGTCTACGAGCAGTACTTC CASSRWDGPVYEQYF . TRBJ2-7 TRBV14 .
TGTGCCAGCTCACCGTCGACAGGGATAGCCAAAAACATTCAGTACTTC CASSPSTGIAKNIQYF TRBD1 TRBJ2-4 TRBV18 .
TGTGCCAGTAGTAACAATCAGGGGAGCAATCAGCCCCAGCATTTT CASSNNQGSNQPQHF . TRBJ1-5 TRBV19 .
TGTGCCATCAGTGACAGCACGCCGAACACTGAAGCTTTCTTT CAISDSTPNTEAFF . TRBJ1-1 TRBV10-3 .
TGTGCCAGCTCACCGGGAGGGGTTACTAATGAAAAACTGTTTTTT CASSPGGVTNEKLFF . TRBJ1-4 TRBV18 .
TGTGCCAGCAGCCAGGGACTTTACAATGAGCAGTTCTTC CASSQGLYNEQFF . TRBJ2-1 TRBV11-2 .
TGTGCCATCGCGGGGGTCGCCACCGGGGAGCTGTTTTTT CAIAGVATGELFF TRBD2 TRBJ2-2 TRBV10-3 .
TGTGCCAGCAGCGGTTGGGACAGCTCCTACGAGCAGTACTTC CASSGWDSSYEQYF TRBD1 TRBJ2-7 TRBV5-6 .
TGCGCCAGCAGTCGACGGGAAAATGAAAAACTGTTTTTT CASSRRENEKLFF . TRBJ1-4 TRBV5-1 .
TGTGCCAGCAGTTCGAATTTGCGAAAGGGAGAGCAGTACTTC CASSSNLRKGEQYF . TRBJ2-7 TRBV27 once
TGTGCCAGTAGTGGTGGCAGAAATAACCAAGAGACCCAGTACTTC CASSGGRNNQETQYF . TRBJ2-5 TRBV19 few
TGTGCCAGCAGTGATTGGGATGGGCGTAATTCACCCCTCCACTTT CASSDWDGRNSPLHF . TRBJ1-6 TRBV2 .